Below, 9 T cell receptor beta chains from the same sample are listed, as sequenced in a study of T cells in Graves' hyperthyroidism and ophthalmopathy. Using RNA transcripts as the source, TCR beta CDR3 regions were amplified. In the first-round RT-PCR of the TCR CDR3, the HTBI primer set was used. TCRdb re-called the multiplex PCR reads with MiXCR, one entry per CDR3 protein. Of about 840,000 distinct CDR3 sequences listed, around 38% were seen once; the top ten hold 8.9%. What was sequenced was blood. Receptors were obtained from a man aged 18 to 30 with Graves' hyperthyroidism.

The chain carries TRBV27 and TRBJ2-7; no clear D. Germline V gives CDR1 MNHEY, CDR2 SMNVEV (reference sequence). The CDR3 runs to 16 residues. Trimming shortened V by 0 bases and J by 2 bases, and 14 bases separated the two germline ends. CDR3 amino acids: CASSLSPGFAAYEQYF. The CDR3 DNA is TGTGCCAGCAGTTTATCGCCGGGCTTCGCGGCCTACGAGCAGTACTTC.

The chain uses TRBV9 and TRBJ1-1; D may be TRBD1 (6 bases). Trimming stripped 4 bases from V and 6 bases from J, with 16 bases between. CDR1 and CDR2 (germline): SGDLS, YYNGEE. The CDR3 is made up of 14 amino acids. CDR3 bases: TGTGCCAGCAGCCCACAGGGCGCGGGGGCTGAAGCTTTCTTT. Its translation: CASSPQGAGAEAFF.

CDR3 residues: CSARDGTWGPQIETQYF. DNA for the CDR3: TGCAGTGCTAGAGATGGGACTTGGGGGCCCCAAATTGAGACCCAGTACTTC. The chain joins TRBV20-1 to TRBJ2-5; the D call may be TRBD1 or TRBD2 (6 bases each). CDR3 length: 17 residues. Trimming removed 0 bases from V and 5 bases from J, with 22 bases in between. The germline V gene encodes CDR1 DFQATT and CDR2 SNEGSKA (reference sequence).

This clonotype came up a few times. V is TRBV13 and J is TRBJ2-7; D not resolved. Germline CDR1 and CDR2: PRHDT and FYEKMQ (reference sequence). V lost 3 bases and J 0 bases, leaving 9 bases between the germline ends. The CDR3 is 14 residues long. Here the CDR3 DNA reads TGTGCCAGCAGCTTCCGTAGTAGCTCCTACGAGCAGTACTTC. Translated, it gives CASSFRSSSYEQYF.

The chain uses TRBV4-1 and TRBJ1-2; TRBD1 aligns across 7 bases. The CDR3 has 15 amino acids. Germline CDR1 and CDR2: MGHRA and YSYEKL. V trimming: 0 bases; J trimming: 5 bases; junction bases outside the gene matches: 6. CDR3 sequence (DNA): TGCGCCAGCAGCCAAGAAGGACGACAGGGATATGGCTACACCTTC. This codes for CASSQEGRQGYGYTF.

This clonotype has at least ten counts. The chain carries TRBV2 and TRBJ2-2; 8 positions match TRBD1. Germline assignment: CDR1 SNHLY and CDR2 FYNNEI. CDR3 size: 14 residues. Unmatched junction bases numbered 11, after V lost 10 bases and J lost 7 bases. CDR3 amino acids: CATHRQGMVGELFF. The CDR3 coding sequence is TGTGCCACCCACAGACAGGGGATGGTCGGGGAGCTGTTTTTT. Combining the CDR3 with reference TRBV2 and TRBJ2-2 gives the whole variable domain EPEVTQTPSHQVTQMGQEVILRCVPISNHLYFYWYRQILGQKVEFLVSFYNNEISEKSEIFDDQFSVERPDGSNFTLKIRSTKLEDSAMYFCATHRQGMVGELFFGEGSRLTVL.

The CDR3 DNA is TGTGCCAGCAGCCCCTCCTTAACCCGCTACACTGAAGCTTTCTTT. Translated, it gives CASSPSLTRYTEAFF. This chain connects TRBV7-2 to TRBJ1-1; D remains ambiguous. In germline, CDR1 is SGHTA, CDR2 FQGNSA. CDR3 size: 15 residues. V lost 5 bases to trimming and J lost 3 bases, with 16 bases between them.

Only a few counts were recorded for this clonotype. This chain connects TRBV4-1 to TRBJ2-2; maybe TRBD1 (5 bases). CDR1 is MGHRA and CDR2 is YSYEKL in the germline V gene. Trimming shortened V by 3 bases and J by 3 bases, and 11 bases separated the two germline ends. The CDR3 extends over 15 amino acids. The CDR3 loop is CASSQPRTHTGELFF. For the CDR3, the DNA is TGCGCCAGCAGCCAGCCCCGGACACACACCGGGGAGCTGTTTTTT.

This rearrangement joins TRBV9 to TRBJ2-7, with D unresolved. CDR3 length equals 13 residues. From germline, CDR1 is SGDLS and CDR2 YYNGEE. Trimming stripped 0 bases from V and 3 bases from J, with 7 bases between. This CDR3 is CASSVGSNYEQYF. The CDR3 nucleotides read TGTGCCAGCAGCGTAGGTAGTAACTACGAGCAGTACTTC.